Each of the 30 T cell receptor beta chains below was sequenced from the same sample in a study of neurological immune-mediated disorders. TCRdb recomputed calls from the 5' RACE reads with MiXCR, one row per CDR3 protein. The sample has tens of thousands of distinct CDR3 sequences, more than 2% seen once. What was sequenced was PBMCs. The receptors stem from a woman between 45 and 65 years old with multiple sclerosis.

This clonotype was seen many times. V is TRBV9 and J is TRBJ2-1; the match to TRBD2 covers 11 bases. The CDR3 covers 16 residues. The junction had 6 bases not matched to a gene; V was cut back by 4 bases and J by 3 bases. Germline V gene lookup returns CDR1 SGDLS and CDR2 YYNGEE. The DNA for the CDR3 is TGTGCCAGCAGCCTCCGACTAGCGGGGAACTACAATGAGCAGTTCTTC. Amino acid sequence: CASSLRLAGNYNEQFF.

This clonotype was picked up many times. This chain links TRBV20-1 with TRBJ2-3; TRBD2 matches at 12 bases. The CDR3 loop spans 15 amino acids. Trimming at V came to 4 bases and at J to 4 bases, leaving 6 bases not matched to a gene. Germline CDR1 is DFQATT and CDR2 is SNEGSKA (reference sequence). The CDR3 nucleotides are TGCAGTGCTATTAAACGACTAGCGGGAGCAGATACGCAGTATTTT. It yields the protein CSAIKRLAGADTQYF.

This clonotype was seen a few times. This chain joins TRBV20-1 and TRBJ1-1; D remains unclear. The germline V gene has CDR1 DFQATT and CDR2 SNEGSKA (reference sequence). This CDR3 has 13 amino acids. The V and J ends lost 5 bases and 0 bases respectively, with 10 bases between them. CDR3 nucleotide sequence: TGCAGTGCTGTGGGTGTAATGAACACTGAAGCTTTCTTT. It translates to CSAVGVMNTEAFF.

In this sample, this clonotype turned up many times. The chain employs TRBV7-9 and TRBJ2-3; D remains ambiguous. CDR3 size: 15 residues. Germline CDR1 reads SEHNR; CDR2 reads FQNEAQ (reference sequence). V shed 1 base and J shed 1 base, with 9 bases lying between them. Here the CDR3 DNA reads TGTGCCAGCAGCTTAGGATCAGACCGCACAGATACGCAGTATTTT. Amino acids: CASSLGSDRTDTQYF.

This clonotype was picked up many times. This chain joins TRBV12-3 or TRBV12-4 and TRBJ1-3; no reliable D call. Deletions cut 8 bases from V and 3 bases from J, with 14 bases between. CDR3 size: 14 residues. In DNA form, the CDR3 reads TGTGCCAGCTCGGTAACGCTAAGTGGAAACACCATATATTTT. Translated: CASSVTLSGNTIYF.

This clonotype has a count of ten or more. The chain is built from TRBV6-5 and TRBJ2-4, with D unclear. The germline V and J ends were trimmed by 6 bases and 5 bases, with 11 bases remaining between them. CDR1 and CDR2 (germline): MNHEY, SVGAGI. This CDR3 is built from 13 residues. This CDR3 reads CASRPVRENIQYF. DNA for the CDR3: TGTGCCAGCAGACCGGTCAGAGAAAACATTCAGTACTTC.

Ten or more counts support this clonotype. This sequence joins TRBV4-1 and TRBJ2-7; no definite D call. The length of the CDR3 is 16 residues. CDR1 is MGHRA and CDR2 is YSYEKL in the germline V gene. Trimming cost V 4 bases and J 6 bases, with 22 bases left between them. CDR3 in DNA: TGCGCCAGCAGCCGGATCGACATGGGGTTTTCGGGCGAGCAGTACTTC. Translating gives CASSRIDMGFSGEQYF.

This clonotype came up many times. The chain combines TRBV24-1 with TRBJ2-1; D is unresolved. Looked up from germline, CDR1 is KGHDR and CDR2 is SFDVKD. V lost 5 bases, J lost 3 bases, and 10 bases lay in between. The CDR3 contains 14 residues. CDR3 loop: CATSGSTYYNEQFF. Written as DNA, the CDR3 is TGTGCCACCAGTGGCTCTACGTACTACAATGAGCAGTTCTTC.

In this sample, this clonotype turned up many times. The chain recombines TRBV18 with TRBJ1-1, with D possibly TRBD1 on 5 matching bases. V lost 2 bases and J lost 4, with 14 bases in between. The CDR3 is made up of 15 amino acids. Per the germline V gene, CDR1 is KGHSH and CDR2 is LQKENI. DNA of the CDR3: TGTGCCAGCTCACCAGAGAGAGGAAGGGGCACTGAAGCTTTCTTT. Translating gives CASSPERGRGTEAFF.

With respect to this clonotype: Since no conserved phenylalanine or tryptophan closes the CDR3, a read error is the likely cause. CDR3 in DNA: TGTGCCAGCAGCCTGGGACTAGCGGGAGTCTCAGAGACCCAGTACAAC. This codes for CASSLGLAGVSETQYN. This rearrangement joins TRBV7-2 to TRBJ2-5; 14 bases line up with TRBD2. The germline V gene has CDR1 SGHTA and CDR2 FQGNSA. V shed 5 bases, J shed 4 bases, and the junction held 6 bases outside the gene matches. This CDR3 spans 16 amino acids.

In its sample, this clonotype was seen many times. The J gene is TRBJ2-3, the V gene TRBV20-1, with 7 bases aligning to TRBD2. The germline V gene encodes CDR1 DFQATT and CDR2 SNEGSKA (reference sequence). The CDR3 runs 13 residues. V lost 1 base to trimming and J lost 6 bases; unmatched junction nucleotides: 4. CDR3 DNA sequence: TGCAGTGCTAGAGGACTAGCAAGGGATACGCAGTATTTT. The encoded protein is CSARGLARDTQYF.

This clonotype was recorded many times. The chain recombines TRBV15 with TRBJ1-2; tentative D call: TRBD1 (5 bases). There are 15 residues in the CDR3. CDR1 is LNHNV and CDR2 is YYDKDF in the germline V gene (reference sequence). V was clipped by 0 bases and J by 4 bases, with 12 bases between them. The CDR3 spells CATSRERGGSYGYTF. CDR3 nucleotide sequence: TGTGCCACCAGCAGAGAGCGGGGGGGTAGCTATGGCTACACCTTC.

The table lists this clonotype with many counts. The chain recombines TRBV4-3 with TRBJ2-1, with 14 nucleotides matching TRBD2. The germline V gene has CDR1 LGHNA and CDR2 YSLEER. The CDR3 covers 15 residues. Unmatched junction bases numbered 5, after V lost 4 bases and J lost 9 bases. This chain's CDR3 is CASSRGLAGGGEQFF. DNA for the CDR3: TGCGCCAGCAGCCGAGGACTAGCGGGAGGCGGTGAGCAGTTCTTC.

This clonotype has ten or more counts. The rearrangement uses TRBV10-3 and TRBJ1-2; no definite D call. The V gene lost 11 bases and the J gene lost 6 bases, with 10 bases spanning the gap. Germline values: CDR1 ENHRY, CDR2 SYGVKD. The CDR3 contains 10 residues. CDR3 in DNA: TGTGCCTCCGGCGACAATGGCTACACCTTC. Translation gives CASGDNGYTF.

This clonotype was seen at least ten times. The CDR3 here is CASSPRLYTGELFF. The CDR3 DNA reads as TGTGCCAGCAGCCCTCGACTGTACACCGGGGAGCTGTTTTTT. The chain is built from TRBV3-1 and TRBJ2-2; D call uncertain. There are 14 residues in the CDR3. The germline V gene has CDR1 LGHDT and CDR2 YNNKEL (reference sequence). Trimming shortened V by 4 bases and J by 3 bases, and 9 bases separated the two germline ends.

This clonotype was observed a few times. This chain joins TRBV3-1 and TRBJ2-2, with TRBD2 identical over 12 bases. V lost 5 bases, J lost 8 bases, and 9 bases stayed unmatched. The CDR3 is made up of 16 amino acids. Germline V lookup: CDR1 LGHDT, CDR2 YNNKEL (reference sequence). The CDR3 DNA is TGTGCCAGCAGCTATGGACTAGCGGGGTCAGGGGGGGAGCTGTTTTTT. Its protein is CASSYGLAGSGGELFF.

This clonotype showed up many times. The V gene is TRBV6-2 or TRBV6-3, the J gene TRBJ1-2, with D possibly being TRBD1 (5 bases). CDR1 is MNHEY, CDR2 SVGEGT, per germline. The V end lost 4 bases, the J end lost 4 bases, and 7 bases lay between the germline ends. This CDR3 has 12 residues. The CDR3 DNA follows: TGTGCCAGCAGTTGGACAATCTATGGCTACACCTTC. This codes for CASSWTIYGYTF.

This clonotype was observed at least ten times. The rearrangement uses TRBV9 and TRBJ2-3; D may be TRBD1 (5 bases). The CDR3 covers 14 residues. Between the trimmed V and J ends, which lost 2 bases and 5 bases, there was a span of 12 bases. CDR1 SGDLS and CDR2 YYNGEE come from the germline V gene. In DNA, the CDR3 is TGTGCCAGCAGCGTGGGGCGTCCCGGAGATACGCAGTATTTT. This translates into CASSVGRPGDTQYF.

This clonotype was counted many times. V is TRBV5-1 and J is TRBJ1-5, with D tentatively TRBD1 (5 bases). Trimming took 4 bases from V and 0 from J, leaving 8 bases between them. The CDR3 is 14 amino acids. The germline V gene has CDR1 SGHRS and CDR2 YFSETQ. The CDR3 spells CASSTGDSNQPQHF. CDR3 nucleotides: TGCGCCAGCAGCACAGGTGATAGCAATCAGCCCCAGCATTTT.

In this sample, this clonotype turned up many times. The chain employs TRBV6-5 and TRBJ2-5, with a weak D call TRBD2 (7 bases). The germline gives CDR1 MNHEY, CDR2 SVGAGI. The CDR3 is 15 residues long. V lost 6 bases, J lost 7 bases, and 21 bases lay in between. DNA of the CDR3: TGTGCCAGCAGAAGGGGGGGAGCGGGGCTCACGACCCAGTACTTC. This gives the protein CASRRGGAGLTTQYF.

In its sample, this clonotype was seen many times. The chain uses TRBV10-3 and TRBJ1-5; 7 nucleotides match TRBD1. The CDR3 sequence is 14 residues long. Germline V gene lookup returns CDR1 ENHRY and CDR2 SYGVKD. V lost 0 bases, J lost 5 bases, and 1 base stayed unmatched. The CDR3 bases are TGTGCCATCAGTGAGTCCACAGGGGATCAGCCCCAGCATTTT. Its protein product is CAISESTGDQPQHF.

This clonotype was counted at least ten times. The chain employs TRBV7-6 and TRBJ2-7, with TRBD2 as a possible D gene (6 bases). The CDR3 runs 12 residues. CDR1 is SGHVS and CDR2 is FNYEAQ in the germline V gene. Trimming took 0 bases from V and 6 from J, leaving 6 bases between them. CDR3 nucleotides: TGTGCCAGCAGCTTAGCGGGGGGCGAGCAGTACTTC. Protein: CASSLAGGEQYF.

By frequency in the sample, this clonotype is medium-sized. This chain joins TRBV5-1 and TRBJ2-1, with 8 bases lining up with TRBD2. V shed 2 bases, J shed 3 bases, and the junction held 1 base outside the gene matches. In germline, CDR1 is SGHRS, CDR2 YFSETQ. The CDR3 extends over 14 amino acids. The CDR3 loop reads CASSFGRDYNEQFF. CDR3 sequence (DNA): TGCGCCAGCAGCTTCGGGAGGGACTACAATGAGCAGTTCTTC.

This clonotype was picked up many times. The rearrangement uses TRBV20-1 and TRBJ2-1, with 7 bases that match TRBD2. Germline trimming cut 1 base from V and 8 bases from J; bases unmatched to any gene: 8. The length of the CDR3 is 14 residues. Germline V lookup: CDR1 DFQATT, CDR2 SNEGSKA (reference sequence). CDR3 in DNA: TGCAGTGCTAGAGGCGGGAGCCGCAGGGATGAGCAGTTCTTC. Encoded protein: CSARGGSRRDEQFF.

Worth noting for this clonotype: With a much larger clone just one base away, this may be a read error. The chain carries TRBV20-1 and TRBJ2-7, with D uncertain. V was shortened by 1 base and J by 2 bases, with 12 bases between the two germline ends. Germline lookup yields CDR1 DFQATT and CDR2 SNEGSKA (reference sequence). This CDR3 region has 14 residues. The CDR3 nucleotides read TGCAGTGCTAGAGTAAACATGGGTACCTACGAGCAGTACTTC. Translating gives CSARVNMGTYEQYF.

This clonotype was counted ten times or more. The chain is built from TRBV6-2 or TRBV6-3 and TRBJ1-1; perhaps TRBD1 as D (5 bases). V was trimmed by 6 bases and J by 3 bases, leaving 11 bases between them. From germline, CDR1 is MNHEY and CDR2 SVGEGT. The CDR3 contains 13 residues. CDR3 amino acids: CASRTGTHTEAFF. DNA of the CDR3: TGTGCCAGCAGAACTGGGACCCACACTGAAGCTTTCTTT.

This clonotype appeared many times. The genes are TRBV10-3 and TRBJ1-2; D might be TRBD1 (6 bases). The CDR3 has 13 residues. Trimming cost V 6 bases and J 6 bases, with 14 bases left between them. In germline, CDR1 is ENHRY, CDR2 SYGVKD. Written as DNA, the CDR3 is TGTGCCATCAGCCCACAGGGTGAGAATGGCTACACCTTC. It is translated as CAISPQGENGYTF.

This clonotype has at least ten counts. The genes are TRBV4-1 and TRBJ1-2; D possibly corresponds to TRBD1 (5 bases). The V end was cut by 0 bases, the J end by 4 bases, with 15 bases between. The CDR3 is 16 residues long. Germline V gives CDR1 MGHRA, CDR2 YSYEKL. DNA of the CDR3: TGCGCCAGCAGCCAAGATTCCGGGGGAGTAGGCTATGGCTACACCTTC. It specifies CASSQDSGGVGYGYTF.

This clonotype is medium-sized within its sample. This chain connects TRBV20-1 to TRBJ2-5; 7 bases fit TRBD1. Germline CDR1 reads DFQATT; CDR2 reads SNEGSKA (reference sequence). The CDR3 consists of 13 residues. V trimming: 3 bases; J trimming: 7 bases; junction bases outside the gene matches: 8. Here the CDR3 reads CSAREQGHGTQYF. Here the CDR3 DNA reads TGCAGTGCTAGGGAACAGGGGCACGGGACCCAGTACTTC.

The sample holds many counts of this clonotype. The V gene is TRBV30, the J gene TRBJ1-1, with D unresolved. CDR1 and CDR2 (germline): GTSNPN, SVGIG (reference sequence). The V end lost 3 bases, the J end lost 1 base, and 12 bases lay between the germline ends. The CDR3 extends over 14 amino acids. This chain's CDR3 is CAWRLFGGNTEAFF. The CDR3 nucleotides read TGTGCCTGGAGGCTATTTGGAGGGAACACTGAAGCTTTCTTT.